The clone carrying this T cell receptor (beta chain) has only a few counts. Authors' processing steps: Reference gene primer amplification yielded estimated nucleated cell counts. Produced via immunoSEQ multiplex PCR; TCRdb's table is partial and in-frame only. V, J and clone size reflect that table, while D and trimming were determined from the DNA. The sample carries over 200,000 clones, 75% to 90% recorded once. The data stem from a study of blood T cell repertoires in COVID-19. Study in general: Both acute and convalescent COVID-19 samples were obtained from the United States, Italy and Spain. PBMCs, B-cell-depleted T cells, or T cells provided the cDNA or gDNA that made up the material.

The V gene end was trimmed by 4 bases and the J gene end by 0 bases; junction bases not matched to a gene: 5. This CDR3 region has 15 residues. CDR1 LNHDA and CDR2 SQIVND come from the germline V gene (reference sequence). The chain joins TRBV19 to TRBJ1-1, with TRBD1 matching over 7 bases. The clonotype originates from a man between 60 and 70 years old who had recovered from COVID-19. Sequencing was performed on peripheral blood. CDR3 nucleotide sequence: TGTGCCAGTAGTAGAATCCAGGGGGTGAACACTGAAGCTTTCTTT. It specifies CASSRIQGVNTEAFF.